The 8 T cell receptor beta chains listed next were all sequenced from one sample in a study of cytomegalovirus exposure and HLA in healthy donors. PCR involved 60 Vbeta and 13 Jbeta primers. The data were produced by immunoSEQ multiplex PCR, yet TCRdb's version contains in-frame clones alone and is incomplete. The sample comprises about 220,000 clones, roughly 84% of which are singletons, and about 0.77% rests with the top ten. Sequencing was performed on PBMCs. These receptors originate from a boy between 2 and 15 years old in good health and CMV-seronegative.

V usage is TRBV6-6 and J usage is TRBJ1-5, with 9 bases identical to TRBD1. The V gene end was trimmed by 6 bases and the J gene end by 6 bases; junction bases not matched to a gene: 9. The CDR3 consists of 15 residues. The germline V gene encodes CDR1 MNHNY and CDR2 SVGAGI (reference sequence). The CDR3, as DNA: TGTGCCAGCAGGCCTACAGGGGGCTCGGGTCAGCCCCAGCATTTT. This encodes CASRPTGGSGQPQHF.

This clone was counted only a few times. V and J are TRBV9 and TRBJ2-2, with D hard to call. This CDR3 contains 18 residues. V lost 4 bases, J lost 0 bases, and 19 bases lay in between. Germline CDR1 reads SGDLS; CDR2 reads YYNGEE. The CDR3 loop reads CASSLDPQARSNTGELFF. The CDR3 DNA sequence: TGTGCCAGCAGCCTCGACCCGCAGGCACGCTCGAACACCGGGGAGCTGTTTTTT.

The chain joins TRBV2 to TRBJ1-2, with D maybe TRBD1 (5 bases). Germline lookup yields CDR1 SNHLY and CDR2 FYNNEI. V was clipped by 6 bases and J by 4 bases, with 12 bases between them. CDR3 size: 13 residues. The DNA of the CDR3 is TGTGCCAGCAGCGACTCGACAGCCTATGGCTACACCTTC. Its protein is CASSDSTAYGYTF.

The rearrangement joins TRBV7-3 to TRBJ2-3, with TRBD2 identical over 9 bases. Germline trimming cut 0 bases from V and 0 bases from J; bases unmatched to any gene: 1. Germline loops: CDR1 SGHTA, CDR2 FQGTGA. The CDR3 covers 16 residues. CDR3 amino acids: CASSLTGLASTDTQYF. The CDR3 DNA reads TGTGCCAGCAGCTTAACGGGACTAGCCAGCACAGATACGCAGTATTTT.

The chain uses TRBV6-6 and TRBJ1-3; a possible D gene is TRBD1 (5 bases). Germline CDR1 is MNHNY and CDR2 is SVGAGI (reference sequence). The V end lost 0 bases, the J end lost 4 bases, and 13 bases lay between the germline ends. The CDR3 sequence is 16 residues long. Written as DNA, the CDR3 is TGTGCCAGCAGTTACTCTGGAAGGGGATGGGGAAACACCATATATTTT. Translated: CASSYSGRGWGNTIYF.

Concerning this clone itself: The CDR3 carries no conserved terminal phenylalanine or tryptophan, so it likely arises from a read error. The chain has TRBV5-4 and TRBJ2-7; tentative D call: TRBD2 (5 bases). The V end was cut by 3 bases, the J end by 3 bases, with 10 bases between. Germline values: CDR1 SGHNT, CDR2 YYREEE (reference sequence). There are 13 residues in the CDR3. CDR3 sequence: CASSSGLHYEQYL. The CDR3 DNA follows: TGTGCCAGCAGCTCCGGACTGCACTACGAGCAGTACCTC.

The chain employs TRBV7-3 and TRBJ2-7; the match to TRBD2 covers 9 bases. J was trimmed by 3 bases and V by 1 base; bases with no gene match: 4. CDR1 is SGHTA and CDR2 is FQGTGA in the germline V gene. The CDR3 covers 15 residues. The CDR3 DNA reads TGTGCCAGCAGCTTAATGAGCGGGGGGAACTACGAGCAGTACTTC. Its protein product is CASSLMSGGNYEQYF.

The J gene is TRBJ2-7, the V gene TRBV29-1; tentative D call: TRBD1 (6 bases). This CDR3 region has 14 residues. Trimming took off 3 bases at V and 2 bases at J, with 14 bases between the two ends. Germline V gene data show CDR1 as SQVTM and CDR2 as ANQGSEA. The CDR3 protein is CSVEKTGLPYEQYF. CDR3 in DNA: TGCAGCGTTGAGAAAACAGGGTTGCCCTACGAGCAGTACTTC.